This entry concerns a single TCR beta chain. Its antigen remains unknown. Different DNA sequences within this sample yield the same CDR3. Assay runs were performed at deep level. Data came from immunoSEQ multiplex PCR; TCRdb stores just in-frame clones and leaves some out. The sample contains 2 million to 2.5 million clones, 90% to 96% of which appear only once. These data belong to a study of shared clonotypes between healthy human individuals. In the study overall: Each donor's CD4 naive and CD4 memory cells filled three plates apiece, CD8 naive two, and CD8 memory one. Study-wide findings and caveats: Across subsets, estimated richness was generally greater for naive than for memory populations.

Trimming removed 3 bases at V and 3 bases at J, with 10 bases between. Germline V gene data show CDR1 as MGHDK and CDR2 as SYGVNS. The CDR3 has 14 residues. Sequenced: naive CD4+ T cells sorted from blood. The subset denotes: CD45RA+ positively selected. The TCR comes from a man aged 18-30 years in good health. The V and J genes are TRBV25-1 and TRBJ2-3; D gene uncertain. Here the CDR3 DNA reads TGTGCCAGCAGTGAGGCAGGCCGGACAGATACGCAGTATTTT. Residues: CASSEAGRTDTQYF.